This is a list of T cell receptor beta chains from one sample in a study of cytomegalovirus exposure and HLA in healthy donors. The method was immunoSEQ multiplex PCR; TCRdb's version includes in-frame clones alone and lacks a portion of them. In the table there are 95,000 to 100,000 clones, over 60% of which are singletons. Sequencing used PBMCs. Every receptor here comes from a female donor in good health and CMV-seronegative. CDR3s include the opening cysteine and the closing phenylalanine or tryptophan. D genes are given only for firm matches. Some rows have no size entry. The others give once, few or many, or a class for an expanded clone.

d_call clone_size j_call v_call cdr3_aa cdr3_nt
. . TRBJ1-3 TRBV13 CASSRRDFSGNTIYF TGTGCCAGCAGCCGAAGGGACTTCTCTGGAAACACCATATATTTT
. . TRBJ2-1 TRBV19 CASSTDASSYNEQFF TGTGCCAGTAGTACAGACGCGAGCTCCTACAATGAGCAGTTCTTC
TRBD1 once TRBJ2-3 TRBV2 CASRSDRATDTQYF TGTGCCAGCAGGTCGGACAGGGCCACAGATACGCAGTATTTT
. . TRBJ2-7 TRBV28 CASEGGDYEQYF TGTGCCAGCGAAGGGGGAGACTACGAGCAGTACTTC
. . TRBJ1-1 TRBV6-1 CASRQGLNTEAFF TGTGCCAGCAGGCAGGGCTTGAACACTGAAGCTTTCTTT
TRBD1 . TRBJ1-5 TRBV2 CASSGGTGGSVQHF TGTGCCAGCAGTGGAGGGACAGGGGGCTCAGTCCAGCATTTT
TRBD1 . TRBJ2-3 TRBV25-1 CASSVEETGVRNTQYF TGTGCCAGCAGTGTAGAAGAAACAGGGGTGCGGAATACGCAGTATTTT
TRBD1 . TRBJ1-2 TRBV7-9 CASTDVGTGGNGYTF TGTGCCAGCACCGACGTTGGGACAGGGGGAAATGGCTACACCTTC
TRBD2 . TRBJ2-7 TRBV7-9 CASRTGGGIPYEQYF TGTGCCAGCAGAACGGGAGGGGGGATACCTTACGAGCAGTACTTC
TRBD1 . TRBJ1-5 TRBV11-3 CASSLLTGNTASNQPQHF TGTGCCAGCAGCCTCCTGACAGGGAATACCGCTAGCAATCAGCCCCAGCATTTT
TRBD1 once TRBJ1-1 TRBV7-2 CASSYWTGNTEAFF TGTGCCAGCAGCTACTGGACAGGGAACACTGAAGCTTTCTTT
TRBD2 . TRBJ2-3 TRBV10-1 CASSPGTSGAHLRDTQYF TGCGCCAGCAGCCCCGGGACTAGCGGGGCTCATTTACGAGATACGCAGTATTTT
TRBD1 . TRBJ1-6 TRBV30 CAWHRDSNSPLHF TGTGCCTGGCACCGGGACAGTAATTCACCCCTCCACTTT
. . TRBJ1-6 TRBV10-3 CAISARTDGSPLHF TGTGCCATCAGTGCCCGGACAGACGGGTCACCCCTCCACTTT
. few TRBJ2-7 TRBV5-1 CASSLGPTYEQYF TGCGCCAGCAGCTTGGGGCCCACCTACGAGCAGTACTTC
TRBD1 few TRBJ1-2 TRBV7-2 CASSSRTGEWGYTF TGTGCCAGCAGCTCCCGGACAGGGGAATGGGGCTACACCTTC
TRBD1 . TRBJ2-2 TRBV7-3 CASSHQTGRNTGELFF TGTGCCAGCAGCCACCAGACAGGGCGGAACACCGGGGAGCTGTTTTTT
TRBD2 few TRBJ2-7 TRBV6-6 CAVSPAGGPYEQYF TGTGCCGTCTCTCCGGCGGGAGGGCCCTACGAGCAGTACTTC
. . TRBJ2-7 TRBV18 CASSPRLGTAVLYEQYF TGTGCCAGCTCACCACGACTAGGTACAGCCGTTCTCTACGAGCAGTACTTC
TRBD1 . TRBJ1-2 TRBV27 CASSTHRGRVYGYTF TGTGCCAGCAGCACTCACAGGGGGCGCGTCTATGGCTACACCTTC
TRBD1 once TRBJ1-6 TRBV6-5 CASRPTQGFNSPLHF TGTGCCAGCAGACCCACACAGGGGTTTAATTCACCCCTCCACTTT
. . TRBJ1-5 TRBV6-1 CASSQLYSNQPQHF TGTGCCAGCAGTCAACTCTATAGCAATCAGCCCCAGCATTTT